This T cell receptor (beta chain) emerged from a study of T cell responses to AZD1222 COVID-19 vaccine. Study-wide points: Nearly half of the spike-specific TCRs reportedly recognize variant regions that carry no mutations.

The protocol was immunoSEQ multiplex PCR, while the TCRdb copy is restricted to in-frame clones and leaves out a portion. The sample has around 130,000 clones, around 83% seen once. The germline CDR1 and CDR2 sequences are SGDLS and YYNGEE. This CDR3 spans 15 amino acids. V shed 1 base and J 6 bases; nucleotides not matched to a gene: 4. In regard to this clone: Its antigen remains unknown.

Source: peripheral blood, taken on day 0 of AZD1222 vaccination. The chain couples TRBV9 to TRBJ2-1; 10 nucleotides line up with TRBD2. The receptor comes from an adult in good health. CDR3 DNA: TGTGCCAGCAGCGTACTAGCGGGAGAGTTCAATGAGCAGTTCTTC. It is translated as CASSVLAGEFNEQFF.